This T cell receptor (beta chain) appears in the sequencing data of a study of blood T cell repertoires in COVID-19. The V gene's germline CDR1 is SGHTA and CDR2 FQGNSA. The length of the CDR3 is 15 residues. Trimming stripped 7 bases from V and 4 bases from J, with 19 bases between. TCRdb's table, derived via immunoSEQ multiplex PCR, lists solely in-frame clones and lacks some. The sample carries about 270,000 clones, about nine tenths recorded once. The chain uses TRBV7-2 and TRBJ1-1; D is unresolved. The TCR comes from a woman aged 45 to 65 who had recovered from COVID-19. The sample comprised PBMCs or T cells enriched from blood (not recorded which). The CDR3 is CASITSEGVLTEAFF. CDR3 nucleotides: TGTGCCAGCATCACTTCGGAGGGCGTTCTCACTGAAGCTTTCTTT.